The T cell receptor beta chain described here comes from a study of T cell repertoires in cytomegalovirus infection. Study at large: CMV epitopes used comprised recently identified HLA-C-restricted ones and well-studied HLA-B-restricted ones. A matching HLA type, together with CMV infection, was signaled by public TCR beta signatures.

From the reads, TCRdb called clonotypes with MiXCR, one entry per CDR3 protein. The table lists approximately 990,000 distinct CDR3 sequences, about a third of them singletons. In this sample, this clonotype turned up many times. Its antigen is as yet unknown. CDR3 length equals 15 residues. The ends lost 4 bases at V and 1 base at J; junction bases unmatched: 4. Broader study findings: HLA-C-restricted, CMV-specific TCR beta clonotypes were dominant ex vivo.

This TCR came from a human donor in good health (CMV status not recorded). Some clones in this sample may be carry-over from other donors' samples. This specimen consisted of cultured CD8+ T cells from PBMCs, obtained from culture after CMV antigen stimulation. This chain links TRBV12-3 or TRBV12-4 with TRBJ1-5, with 7 bases fitting TRBD1. CDR3 in amino acids: CASSSQGESNQPQHF. CDR3 nucleotides: TGTGCCAGCAGTTCGCAGGGGGAAAGCAATCAGCCCCAGCATTTT.